Presented here are 4 T cell receptor beta chains from one specimen sequenced in a study of blood T cell repertoires in COVID-19. Produced via immunoSEQ multiplex PCR; TCRdb's table is partial and in-frame only. The table records fewer than 400,000 clones, about 90% of them present only once. Source material: PBMCs or T cells enriched from blood (not recorded which). All receptors derive from a woman under 40 who had recovered from COVID-19.

The chain recombines TRBV5-4 with TRBJ1-2; 8 bases align to TRBD1. V gave up 0 bases and J gave up 8 bases; unmatched junction bases: 12. Germline values: CDR1 SGHNT, CDR2 YYREEE (reference sequence). The CDR3 is 16 residues long. The CDR3: CASSLGPKDRGKGYTF. The CDR3 nucleotides are TGTGCCAGCAGCTTGGGGCCCAAAGACAGGGGTAAGGGCTACACCTTC.

This sequence joins TRBV13 and TRBJ2-3; D uncertain. Germline V CDR1 and CDR2: PRHDT, FYEKMQ (reference sequence). The V and J ends lost 2 bases and 3 bases respectively, with 6 bases between them. The CDR3 covers 13 residues. CDR3 in amino acids: CASSLLRTDTQYF. CDR3 DNA sequence: TGTGCCAGCAGCTTACTCCGGACAGATACGCAGTATTTT.

The chain is built from TRBV11-1 and TRBJ2-1; 11 nucleotides align to TRBD1. CDR1 and CDR2 (germline): SGHAT, FQDESV (reference sequence). J gave up 8 bases and V 5 bases, and 2 bases lay outside the gene matches. The CDR3 has 13 residues. The CDR3 nucleotides are TGTGCCAGCAGCCGGGACAGGGGGGATGAGCAGTTCTTC. Translation gives CASSRDRGDEQFF.

The chain links TRBV18 to TRBJ2-1, with D perhaps TRBD1 (5 bases). V lost 6 bases to trimming and J lost 5 bases, with 11 bases between them. Germline V gene lookup returns CDR1 KGHSH and CDR2 LQKENI. CDR3 length: 13 residues. The CDR3 nucleotides are TGTGCCAGCTCCCCTTTAGGGGACAATGAGCAGTTCTTC. Its translation is CASSPLGDNEQFF.